The 17 T cell receptor beta chains presented below share a single source sample, sequenced in a study of cytomegalovirus exposure and HLA in healthy donors. The PCR used 60 Vbeta and 13 Jbeta primers. Sequencing used immunoSEQ multiplex PCR; TCRdb keeps in-frame clones, though not all of them. The sample has about 120,000 clones; less than 20% are singletons. Source material: PBMCs. Receptor source: a young woman in good health and CMV-seronegative.

The gene calls are TRBV5-6 and TRBJ2-1; 10 bases match TRBD1. CDR1 is SGHDT, CDR2 YYEEEE, per germline. After removal of 4 bases from V and 6 bases from J, the junction contained 7 bases not matched to a gene. CDR3 length equals 15 residues. The CDR3 here is CASSQAGTGVNEQFF. CDR3 in DNA: TGTGCCAGCAGCCAAGCCGGGACAGGGGTCAATGAGCAGTTCTTC.

V and J are TRBV5-6 and TRBJ2-7, with D tentatively TRBD1 (6 bases). The ends were cut back, 1 base at V and 2 bases at J, with 10 bases in the middle. CDR3 length: 14 residues. Per germline, CDR1 SGHDT and CDR2 YYEEEE. The CDR3 coding sequence is TGTGCCAGCAGCTTGTGGCCAGGGGCCTACGAGCAGTACTTC. Its protein is CASSLWPGAYEQYF.

The chain recombines TRBV28 with TRBJ2-5; D possibly corresponds to TRBD2 (5 bases). This CDR3 has 11 amino acids. Germline loops: CDR1 MDHEN, CDR2 SYDVKM. The CDR3 DNA is TGTGCTATCGGGGAACAAGAGACCCAGTACTTC. It translates to CAIGEQETQYF. Full variable domain (missing parts from reference TRBV28 and TRBJ2-5): DVKVTQSSRYLVKRTGEKVFLECVQDMDHENMFWYRQDPGLGLRLIYFSYDVKMKEKGDIPEGYSVSREKKERFSLILESASTNQTSMYLCAIGEQETQYFGPGTRLLVL.

The chain employs TRBV29-1 and TRBJ2-5; TRBD2 aligns across 7 bases. The CDR3 loop spans 14 amino acids. V was pared by 4 bases and J by 0 bases, with 5 bases of the junction left unmatched. Per the germline V gene, CDR1 is SQVTM and CDR2 is ANQGSEA. CDR3 loop: CSVAASGDQETQYF. The CDR3 region has the DNA TGCAGCGTTGCTGCTAGCGGAGACCAAGAGACCCAGTACTTC.

The table lists this clone with a few counts. The chain employs TRBV7-9 and TRBJ2-2, with D perhaps matching TRBD2 (6 bases). Looked up from germline, CDR1 is SEHNR and CDR2 is FQNEAQ (reference sequence). The V gene lost 3 bases and the J gene lost 5 bases, with 13 bases spanning the gap. The CDR3 sequence is 15 residues long. CDR3 DNA: TGTGCCAGCAGCTTGTCCGCTGGGGGGACCGGGGAGCTGTTTTTT. This encodes CASSLSAGGTGELFF.

The chain carries TRBV6-1 and TRBJ2-1; 8 positions match TRBD2. Germline-derived CDR1 and CDR2 are MNHNS and SASEGT. The CDR3 extends over 15 amino acids. The J segment lost 0 bases and the V segment lost 6 bases, leaving 4 bases of the junction unmatched. The CDR3 nucleotides read TGTGCCAGCAGATGGAGCGGGAGCTCCTACAATGAGCAGTTCTTC. Its protein product is CASRWSGSSYNEQFF.

This clone was found a few times. V gene TRBV7-8 combines with J gene TRBJ2-1, with 9 bases matching TRBD2. CDR3 length: 14 amino acids. V trimming: 5 bases; J trimming: 7 bases; junction bases outside the gene matches: 6. Germline assignment: CDR1 SGHVS and CDR2 FQNEAQ. Written as DNA, the CDR3 is TGTGCCAGCAGCGTTAGCGGGAGTTGGAATGAGCAGTTCTTC. It codes for CASSVSGSWNEQFF.

V usage is TRBV30 and J usage is TRBJ1-2, with 10 bases that match TRBD1. The CDR3 is 13 amino acids. Germline V lookup: CDR1 GTSNPN, CDR2 SVGIG (reference sequence). The V segment lost 5 bases and the J segment 5 bases; nucleotides outside the gene matches: 5. The CDR3 loop reads CAWGGTGVYGYTF. CDR3 bases: TGTGCCTGGGGGGGGACAGGGGTTTATGGCTACACCTTC.

The V and J genes are TRBV5-4 and TRBJ1-2; TRBD1 might be the D (5 bases). Germline-derived CDR1 and CDR2 are SGHNT and YYREEE (reference sequence). The CDR3 totals 13 residues. Trimming shortened V by 4 bases and J by 4 bases, and 11 bases separated the two germline ends. CDR3 bases: TGTGCCAGCAGCGGGGTGGGGGGCTATGGCTACACCTTC. The encoded protein is CASSGVGGYGYTF.

The CDR3 nucleotides are TGTGCCAGCAGTTTATCCGGACAACACCCCTATGGCTACACCTTC. Protein product: CASSLSGQHPYGYTF. The chain carries TRBV27 and TRBJ1-2; the D gene is possibly TRBD1 (5 bases). Germline loops: CDR1 MNHEY, CDR2 SMNVEV (reference sequence). The CDR3 extends over 15 amino acids. Trimming pared 0 bases from V and 4 bases from J, leaving 12 bases between.

There are a few counts of this clone. This sequence joins TRBV28 and TRBJ2-4; no firm D call. Germline loops: CDR1 MDHEN, CDR2 SYDVKM. This CDR3 is 13 amino acids long. V gave up 7 bases and J gave up 3 bases, with 10 bases separating them. CDR3 amino acids: CASMEGVKNIQYF. Here the CDR3 DNA reads TGTGCCAGCATGGAAGGAGTCAAAAACATTCAGTACTTC.

The chain has TRBV9 and TRBJ2-2, with a weak D call TRBD2 (6 bases). The V gene lost 0 bases and the J gene lost 3 bases, with 9 bases spanning the gap. CDR1 and CDR2 from the germline V gene are SGDLS and YYNGEE. This CDR3 spans 15 amino acids. The CDR3 DNA follows: TGTGCCAGCAGCGTAGGAGGGACTTACACCGGGGAGCTGTTTTTT. Translating it yields CASSVGGTYTGELFF.

This clone was seen more than once but under ten times. This sequence joins TRBV9 and TRBJ2-5; 8 bases align to TRBD1. The germline gives CDR1 SGDLS, CDR2 YYNGEE. This CDR3 has 16 amino acids. J was trimmed by 5 bases and V by 0 bases; bases with no gene match: 9. CDR3: CASSVGPGTGSETQYF. The CDR3, as DNA: TGTGCCAGCAGCGTAGGGCCCGGGACAGGCTCCGAGACCCAGTACTTC.

The rearrangement links TRBV19 to TRBJ2-1, with 7 bases identical to TRBD2. Losses at the gene ends were 3 bases for V and 5 bases for J; bases not matched to a gene: 7. Germline assignment: CDR1 LNHDA and CDR2 SQIVND (reference sequence). This CDR3 is built from 15 residues. CDR3 sequence (DNA): TGTGCCAGTAGTATGTCCAGCGGGACCCACAATGAGCAGTTCTTC. Its protein product is CASSMSSGTHNEQFF.

In this sample, this clone turned up a few times. This rearrangement joins TRBV6-5 to TRBJ1-4, with 8 positions matching TRBD1. With V trimmed by 4 bases and J by 7 bases, 5 bases remained unmatched. The CDR3 is 14 residues long. CDR1 and CDR2 from the germline V gene are MNHEY and SVGAGI. This CDR3 is CASSSTGEVEKLFF. The CDR3 nucleotides read TGTGCCAGCAGTTCGACAGGGGAGGTTGAAAAACTGTTTTTT.

This clone has only a few counts. The V and J genes are TRBV30 and TRBJ1-2, with D tentatively TRBD1 (5 bases). V was trimmed by 1 base and J by 3 bases, leaving 15 bases between them. The CDR3 covers 15 residues. CDR1 is GTSNPN, CDR2 SVGIG, per germline (reference sequence). The CDR3 sequence is CAWSGRAGSDYGYTF. The CDR3 DNA is TGTGCCTGGAGTGGTCGAGCAGGGTCAGACTATGGCTACACCTTC.

The CDR3 loop reads CASSPRDRESSTDTQYF. In DNA form, the CDR3 reads TGTGCCAGCAGCCCAAGGGACAGGGAGTCTAGCACAGATACGCAGTATTTT. This chain connects TRBV28 to TRBJ2-3; 9 nucleotides line up with TRBD1. The germline gives CDR1 MDHEN, CDR2 SYDVKM. The CDR3 contains 17 residues. J was trimmed by 0 bases and V by 6 bases; bases with no gene match: 10.